This T cell receptor (beta chain) was recovered during a study of early T cells in non-severe SARS-CoV-2 infection. Study-level information: Investigators sequenced bulk RNA drawn from unsorted whole blood, and chains remained unpaired.

V shed 3 bases and J 5 bases; nucleotides not matched to a gene: 8. The length of the CDR3 is 15 residues. Germline V gene data show CDR1 as LGHDT and CDR2 as YNNKEL (reference sequence). Unique molecular identifiers were added to individual cDNA molecules. In TCRdb, the 5' RACE reads were re-called with MiXCR into one record per CDR3 protein. Of 25,000 to 30,000 distinct CDR3 sequences listed, 5.6% are singletons. Study-level points and caveats: Using VDJdb, the matching emphasized anti-spike CD8 responses while missing private and CD4 specificities.

Note on this clonotype: What it binds is not known.

The chain joins TRBV3-1 to TRBJ1-1; 8 bases match TRBD1. The TCR sequence derives from an adult who was a healthcare worker with PCR-confirmed SARS-CoV-2 infection or an uninfected control (not recorded which). What was sequenced was whole blood. CDR3 in DNA: TGTGCCAGCAGCCAGGGGACAGGAGTTCGGACTGAAGCTTTCTTT. Translating it yields CASSQGTGVRTEAFF.